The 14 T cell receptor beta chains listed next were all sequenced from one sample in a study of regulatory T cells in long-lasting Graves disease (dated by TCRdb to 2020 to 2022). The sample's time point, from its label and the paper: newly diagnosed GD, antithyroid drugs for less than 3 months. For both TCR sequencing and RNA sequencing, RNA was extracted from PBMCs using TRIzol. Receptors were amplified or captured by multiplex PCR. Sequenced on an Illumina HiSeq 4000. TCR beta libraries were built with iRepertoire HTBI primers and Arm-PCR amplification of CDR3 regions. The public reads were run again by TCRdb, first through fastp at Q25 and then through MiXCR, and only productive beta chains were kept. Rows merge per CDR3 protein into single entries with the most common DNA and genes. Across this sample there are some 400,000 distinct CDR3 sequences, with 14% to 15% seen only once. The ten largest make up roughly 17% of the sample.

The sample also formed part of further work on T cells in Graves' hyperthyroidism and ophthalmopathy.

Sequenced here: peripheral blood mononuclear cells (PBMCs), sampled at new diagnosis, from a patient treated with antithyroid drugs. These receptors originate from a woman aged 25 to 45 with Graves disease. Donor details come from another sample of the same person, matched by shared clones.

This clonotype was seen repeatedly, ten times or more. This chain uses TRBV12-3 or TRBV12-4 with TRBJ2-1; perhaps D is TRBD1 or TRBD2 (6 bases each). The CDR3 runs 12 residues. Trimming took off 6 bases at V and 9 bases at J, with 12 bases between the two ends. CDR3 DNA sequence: TGTGCCAGCAGGTACGGGGGCGGTGAGCAGTTCTTC. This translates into CASRYGGGEQFF.

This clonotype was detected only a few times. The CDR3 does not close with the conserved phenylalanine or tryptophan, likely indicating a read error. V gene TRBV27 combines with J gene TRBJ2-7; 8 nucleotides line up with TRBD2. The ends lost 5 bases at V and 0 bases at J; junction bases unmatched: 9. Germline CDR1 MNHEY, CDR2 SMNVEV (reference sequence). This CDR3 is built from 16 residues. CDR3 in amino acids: CASSPRRLAHSYEQYL. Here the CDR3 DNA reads TGTGCCAGCAGTCCTCGGCGACTAGCGCACTCCTACGAGCAGTACCTC.

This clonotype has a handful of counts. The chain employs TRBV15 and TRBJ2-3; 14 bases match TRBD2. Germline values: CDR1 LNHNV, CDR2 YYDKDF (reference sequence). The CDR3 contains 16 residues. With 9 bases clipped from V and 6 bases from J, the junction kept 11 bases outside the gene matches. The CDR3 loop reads CATTARLAGGRDTQYF. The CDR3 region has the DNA TGTGCCACAACAGCAAGACTAGCGGGAGGGCGGGATACGCAGTATTTT.

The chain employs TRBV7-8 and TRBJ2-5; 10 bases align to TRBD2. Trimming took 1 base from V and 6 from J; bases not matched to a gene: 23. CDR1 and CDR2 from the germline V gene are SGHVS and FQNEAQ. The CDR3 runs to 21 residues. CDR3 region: CASSLVEGLAITIVRWQTQYF. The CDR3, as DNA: TGTGCCAGCAGCTTAGTTGAGGGACTAGCGATAACCATAGTTCGTTGGCAGACCCAGTACTTC. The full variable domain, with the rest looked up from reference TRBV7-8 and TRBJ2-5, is GAGVSQSPRYKVAKRGQDVALRCDPISGHVSLFWYQQALGQGPEFLTYFQNEAQLDKSGLPSDRFFAERPEGSVSTLKIQRTQQEDSAVYLCASSLVEGLAITIVRWQTQYFGPGTRLLVL.

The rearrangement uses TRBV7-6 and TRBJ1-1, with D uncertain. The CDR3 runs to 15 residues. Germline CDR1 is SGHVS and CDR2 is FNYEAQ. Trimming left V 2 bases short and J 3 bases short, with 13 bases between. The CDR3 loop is CASSLSPAADTEAFF. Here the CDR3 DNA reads TGTGCCAGCAGCTTAAGCCCGGCTGCGGACACTGAAGCTTTCTTT. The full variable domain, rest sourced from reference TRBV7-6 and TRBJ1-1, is GAGVSQSPRYKVTKRGQDVALRCDPISGHVSLYWYRQALGQGPEFLTYFNYEAQQDKSGLPNDRFSAERPEGSISTLTIQRTEQRDSAMYRCASSLSPAADTEAFFGQGTRLTVV.

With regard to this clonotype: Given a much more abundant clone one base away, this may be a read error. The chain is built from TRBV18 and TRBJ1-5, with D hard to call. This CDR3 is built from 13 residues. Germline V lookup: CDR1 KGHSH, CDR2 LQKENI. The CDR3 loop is CASPPGENQPQHF. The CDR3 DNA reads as TGTGCCAGCCCACCGGGCGAAAATCAGCCCCAGCATTTT. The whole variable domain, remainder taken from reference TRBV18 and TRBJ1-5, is NAGVMQNPRHLVRRRGQEARLRCSPMKGHSHVYWYRQLPEEGLKFMVYLQKENIIDESGMPKERFSAEFPKEGPSILRIQQVVRGDSAAYFCASPPGENQPQHFGDGTRLSIL.

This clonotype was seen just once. CDR3 region: CASSQNPTQRPTDTQYF. The DNA of the CDR3 is TGCGCCAGCAGCCAAAACCCGACCCAGAGGCCCACAGATACGCAGTATTTT. The chain couples TRBV4-1 to TRBJ2-3; D gene ambiguous. V was cut by 2 bases and J by 2 bases, with 17 bases left in between. This CDR3 comprises 17 residues. Germline V lookup: CDR1 MGHRA, CDR2 YSYEKL.

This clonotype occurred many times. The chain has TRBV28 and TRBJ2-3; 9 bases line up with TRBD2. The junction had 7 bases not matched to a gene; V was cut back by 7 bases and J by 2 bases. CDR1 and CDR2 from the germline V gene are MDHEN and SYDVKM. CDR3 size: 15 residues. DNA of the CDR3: TGTGCCAGCACCGTAGCGGGAGCCAACACAGATACGCAGTATTTT. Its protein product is CASTVAGANTDTQYF.

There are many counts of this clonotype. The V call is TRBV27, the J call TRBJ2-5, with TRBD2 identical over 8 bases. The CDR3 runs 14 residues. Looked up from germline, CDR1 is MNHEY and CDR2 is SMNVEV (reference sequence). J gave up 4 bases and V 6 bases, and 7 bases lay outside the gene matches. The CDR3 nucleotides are TGTGCCAGCAGCGGGAGCGGGAGAGGAGAGACCCAGTACTTC. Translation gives CASSGSGRGETQYF.

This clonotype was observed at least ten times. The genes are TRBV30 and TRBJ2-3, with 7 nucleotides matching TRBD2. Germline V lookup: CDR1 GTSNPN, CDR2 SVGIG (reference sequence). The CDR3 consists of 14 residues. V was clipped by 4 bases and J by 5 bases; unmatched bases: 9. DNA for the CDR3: TGTGCCTGGACCGACGGGGGGAGTGGAGATACGCAGTATTTT. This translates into CAWTDGGSGDTQYF.

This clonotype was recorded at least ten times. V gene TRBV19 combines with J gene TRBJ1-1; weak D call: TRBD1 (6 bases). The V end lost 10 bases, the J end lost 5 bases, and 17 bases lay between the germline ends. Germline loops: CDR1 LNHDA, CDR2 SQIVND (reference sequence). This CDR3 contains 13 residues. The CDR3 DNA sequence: TGTGCCACGGGGACGGGTAGGGGGACTGAAGCTTTCTTT. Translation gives CATGTGRGTEAFF.

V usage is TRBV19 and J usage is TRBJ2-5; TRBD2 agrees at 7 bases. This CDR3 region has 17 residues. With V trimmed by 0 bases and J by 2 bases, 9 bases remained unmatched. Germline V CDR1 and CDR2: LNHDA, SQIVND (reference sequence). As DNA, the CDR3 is TGTGCCAGTAGTATAGATCTGGAAGGACTAGAGCAAGAGACCCAGTACTTC. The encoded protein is CASSIDLEGLEQETQYF.

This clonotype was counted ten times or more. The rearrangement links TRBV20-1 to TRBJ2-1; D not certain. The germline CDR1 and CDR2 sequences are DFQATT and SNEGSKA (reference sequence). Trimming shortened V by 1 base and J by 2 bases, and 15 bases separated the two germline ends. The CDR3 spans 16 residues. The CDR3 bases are TGCAGTGCTAGAGGCCTAACTTTTCCTACCTACAATGAGCAGTTCTTC. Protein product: CSARGLTFPTYNEQFF.

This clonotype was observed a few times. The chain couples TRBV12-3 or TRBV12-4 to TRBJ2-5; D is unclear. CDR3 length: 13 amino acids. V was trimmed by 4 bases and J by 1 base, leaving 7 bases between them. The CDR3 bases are TGTGCCAGCAGTTCTAATGCCCAAGAGACCCAGTACTTC. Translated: CASSSNAQETQYF.